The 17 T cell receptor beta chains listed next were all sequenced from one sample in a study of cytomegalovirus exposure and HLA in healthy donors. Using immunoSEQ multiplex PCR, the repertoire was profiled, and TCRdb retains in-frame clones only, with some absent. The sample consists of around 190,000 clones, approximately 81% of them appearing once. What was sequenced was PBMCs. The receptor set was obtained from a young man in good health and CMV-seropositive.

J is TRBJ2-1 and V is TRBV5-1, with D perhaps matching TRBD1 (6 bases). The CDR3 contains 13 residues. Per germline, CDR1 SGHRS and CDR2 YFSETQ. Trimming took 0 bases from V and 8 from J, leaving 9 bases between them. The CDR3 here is CASSLVQGYEQFF. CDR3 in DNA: TGCGCCAGCAGCTTGGTACAGGGTTATGAGCAGTTCTTC.

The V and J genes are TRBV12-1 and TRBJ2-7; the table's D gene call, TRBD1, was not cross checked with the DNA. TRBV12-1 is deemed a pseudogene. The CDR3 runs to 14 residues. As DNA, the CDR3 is TGTGCCAGCAGCTTTCAGGCCCCGAATACAGAGCAGTACTTC. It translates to CASSFQAPNTEQYF.

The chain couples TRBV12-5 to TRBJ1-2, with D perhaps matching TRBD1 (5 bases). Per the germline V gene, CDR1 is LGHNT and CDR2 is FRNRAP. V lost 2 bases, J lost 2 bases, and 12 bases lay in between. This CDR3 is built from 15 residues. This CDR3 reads CASGLWGVRNYGYTF. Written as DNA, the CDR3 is TGTGCTAGTGGTTTGTGGGGGGTACGGAACTATGGCTACACCTTC.

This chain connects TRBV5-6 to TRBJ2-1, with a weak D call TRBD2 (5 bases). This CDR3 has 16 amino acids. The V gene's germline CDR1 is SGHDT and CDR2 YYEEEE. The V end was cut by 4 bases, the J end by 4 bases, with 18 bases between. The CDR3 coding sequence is TGTGCCAGCAGCCCGAAGGACTGGTATTCTTACAATGAGCAGTTCTTC. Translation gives CASSPKDWYSYNEQFF.

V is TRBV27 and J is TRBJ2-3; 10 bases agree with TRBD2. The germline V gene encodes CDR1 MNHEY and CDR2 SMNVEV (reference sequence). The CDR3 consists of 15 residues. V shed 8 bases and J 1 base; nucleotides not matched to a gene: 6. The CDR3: CASFPGTSGTDTQYF. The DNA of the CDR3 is TGTGCCAGCTTTCCCGGGACTAGCGGCACAGATACGCAGTATTTT.

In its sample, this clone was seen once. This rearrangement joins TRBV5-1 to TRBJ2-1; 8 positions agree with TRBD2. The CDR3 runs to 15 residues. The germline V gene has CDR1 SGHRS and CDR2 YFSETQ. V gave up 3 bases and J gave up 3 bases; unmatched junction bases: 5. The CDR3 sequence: CASSWGLVFYNEQFF. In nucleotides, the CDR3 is TGCGCCAGCAGCTGGGGACTAGTATTCTACAATGAGCAGTTCTTC.

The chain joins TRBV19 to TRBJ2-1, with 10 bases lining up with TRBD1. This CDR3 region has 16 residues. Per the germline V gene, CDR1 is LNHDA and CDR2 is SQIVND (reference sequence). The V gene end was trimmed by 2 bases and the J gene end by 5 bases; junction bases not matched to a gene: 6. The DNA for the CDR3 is TGTGCCAGTAGTATAAGGGGGACAGGGGAGGACAATGAGCAGTTCTTC. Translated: CASSIRGTGEDNEQFF. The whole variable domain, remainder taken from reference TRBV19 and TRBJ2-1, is DGGITQSPKYLFRKEGQNVTLSCEQNLNHDAMYWYRQDPGQGLRLIYYSQIVNDFQKGDIAEGYSVSREKKESFPLTVTSAQKNPTAFYLCASSIRGTGEDNEQFFGPGTRLTVL.

CDR3 bases: TGCGCCAGCAGCTCGACAGGGGGCGGAACTAATGAAAAACTGTTTTTT. It encodes CASSSTGGGTNEKLFF. V and J are TRBV5-1 and TRBJ1-4; TRBD1 matches at 10 bases. Germline V CDR1 and CDR2: SGHRS, YFSETQ. Losses at the gene ends were 3 bases for V and 1 base for J; bases not matched to a gene: 3. The CDR3 spans 16 residues.

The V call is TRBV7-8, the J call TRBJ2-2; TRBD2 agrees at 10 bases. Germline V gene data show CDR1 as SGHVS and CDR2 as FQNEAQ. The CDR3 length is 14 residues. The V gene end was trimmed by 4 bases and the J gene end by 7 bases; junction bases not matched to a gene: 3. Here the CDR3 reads CASSSGLAVGELFF. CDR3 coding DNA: TGTGCCAGCAGCTCCGGACTAGCGGTCGGGGAGCTGTTTTTT.

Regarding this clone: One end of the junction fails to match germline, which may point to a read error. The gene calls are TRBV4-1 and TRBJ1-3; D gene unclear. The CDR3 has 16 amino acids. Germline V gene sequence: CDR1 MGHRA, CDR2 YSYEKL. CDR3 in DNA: TGCGCCAGCAGCCAAGTTGGTAGGAGTGTCCCCCACTACATGCATTTT. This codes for CASSQVGRSVPHYMHF.

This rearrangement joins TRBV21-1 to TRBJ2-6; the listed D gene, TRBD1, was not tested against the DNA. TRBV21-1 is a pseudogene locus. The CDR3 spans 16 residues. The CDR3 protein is CASSLLTGAGANVLTF. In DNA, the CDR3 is TGTGCCAGCAGCCTACTGACAGGGGCCGGGGCCAACGTCCTGACTTTC.

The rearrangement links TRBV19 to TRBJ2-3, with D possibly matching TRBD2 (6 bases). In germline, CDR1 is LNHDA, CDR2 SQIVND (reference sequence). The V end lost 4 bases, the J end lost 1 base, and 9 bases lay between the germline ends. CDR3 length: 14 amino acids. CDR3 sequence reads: CASSTWRGTDTQYF. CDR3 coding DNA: TGTGCCAGTAGTACATGGAGGGGCACAGATACGCAGTATTTT.

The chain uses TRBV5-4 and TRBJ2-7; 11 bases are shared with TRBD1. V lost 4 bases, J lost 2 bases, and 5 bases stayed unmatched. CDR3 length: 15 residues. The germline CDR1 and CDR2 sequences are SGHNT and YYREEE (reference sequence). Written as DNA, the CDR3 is TGTGCCAGCAGCCAGCAGGGACAGGGGGCCTACGAGCAGTACTTC. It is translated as CASSQQGQGAYEQYF. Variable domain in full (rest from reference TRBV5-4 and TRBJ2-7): ETGVTQSPTHLIKTRGQQVTLRCSSQSGHNTVSWYQQALGQGPQFIFQYYREEENGRGNFPPRFSGLQFPNYSSELNVNALELDDSALYLCASSQQGQGAYEQYFGPGTRLTVT.

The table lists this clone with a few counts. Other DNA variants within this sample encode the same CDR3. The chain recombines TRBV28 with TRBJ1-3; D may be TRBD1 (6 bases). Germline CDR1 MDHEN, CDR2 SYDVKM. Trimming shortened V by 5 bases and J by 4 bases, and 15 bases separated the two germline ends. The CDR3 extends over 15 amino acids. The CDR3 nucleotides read TGTGCCAGCAGTCCCTCGGGGGGCTCAGGAAACACCATATATTTT. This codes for CASSPSGGSGNTIYF. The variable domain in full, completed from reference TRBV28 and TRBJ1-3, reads DVKVTQSSRYLVKRTGEKVFLECVQDMDHENMFWYRQDPGLGLRLIYFSYDVKMKEKGDIPEGYSVSREKKERFSLILESASTNQTSMYLCASSPSGGSGNTIYFGEGSWLTVV.

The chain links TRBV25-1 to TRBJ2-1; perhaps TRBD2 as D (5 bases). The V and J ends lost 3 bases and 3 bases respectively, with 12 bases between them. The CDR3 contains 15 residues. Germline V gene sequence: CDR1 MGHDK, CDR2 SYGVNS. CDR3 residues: CASSDPDGVYNEQFF. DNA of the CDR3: TGTGCCAGCAGTGACCCGGACGGGGTCTACAATGAGCAGTTCTTC. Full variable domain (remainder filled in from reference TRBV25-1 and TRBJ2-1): EADIYQTPRYLVIGTGKKITLECSQTMGHDKMYWYQQDPGMELHLIHYSYGVNSTEKGDLSSESTVSRIRTEHFPLTLESARPSHTSQYLCASSDPDGVYNEQFFGPGTRLTVL.

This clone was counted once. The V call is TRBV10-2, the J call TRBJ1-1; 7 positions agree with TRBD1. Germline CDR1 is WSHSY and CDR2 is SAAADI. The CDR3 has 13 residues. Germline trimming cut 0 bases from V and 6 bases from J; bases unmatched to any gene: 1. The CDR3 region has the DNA TGCGCCAGCAGTGAGTCAGGGGGCGCTGAAGCTTTCTTT. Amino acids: CASSESGGAEAFF.

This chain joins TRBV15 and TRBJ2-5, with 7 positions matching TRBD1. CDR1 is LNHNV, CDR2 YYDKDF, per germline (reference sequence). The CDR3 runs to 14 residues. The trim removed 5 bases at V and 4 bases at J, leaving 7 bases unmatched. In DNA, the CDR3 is TGTGCCACCAGCCAGAGATCAGGGGGAGAGACCCAGTACTTC. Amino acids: CATSQRSGGETQYF. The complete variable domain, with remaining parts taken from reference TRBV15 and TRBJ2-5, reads DAMVIQNPRYQVTQFGKPVTLSCSQTLNHNVMYWYQQKSSQAPKLLFHYYDKDFNNEADTPDNFQSRRPNTSFCFLDIRSPGLGDTAMYLCATSQRSGGETQYFGPGTRLLVL.